These 25 T cell receptor beta chains were all obtained from the same sample, sequenced in a study of cytomegalovirus exposure and HLA in healthy donors. The PCR ran on 60 Vbeta and 13 Jbeta primers. The method was immunoSEQ multiplex PCR; TCRdb's version includes in-frame clones alone and lacks a portion of them. Of over 150,000 clones detected, about 68% appear once; the ten largest clones hold under 2.5%. The material sequenced was PBMCs. The receptor source for this set is a man in his thirties or forties in good health and CMV-seronegative.

This clone was recorded a few times. The chain has TRBV7-9 and TRBJ2-7, with TRBD1 as a possible D gene (6 bases). V lost 6 bases and J lost 6, with 15 bases in between. This CDR3 has 13 amino acids. The V gene's germline CDR1 is SEHNR and CDR2 FQNEAQ (reference sequence). CDR3 loop: CASSFQTGGEQYF. As DNA, the CDR3 is TGTGCCAGCAGTTTTCAGACAGGAGGCGAGCAGTACTTC.

In regard to this clone: A junction end diverges from the germline sequence, so it may reflect a read error. The chain carries TRBV7-9 and TRBJ2-3, with 13 bases aligning to TRBD2. The CDR3 sequence is 17 residues long. CDR1 is SEHNR and CDR2 is FQNEAQ in the germline V gene (reference sequence). The CDR3 coding sequence is TGTTCCAGCAGCTCCGGGACTAGCGGGACGCCCACAGATACGCAGTATTTT. This sequence encodes CSSSSGTSGTPTDTQYF.

This rearrangement joins TRBV7-2 to TRBJ2-3; perhaps TRBD2 as D (5 bases). CDR3 length equals 13 residues. V shed 4 bases and J shed 5 bases, with 10 bases lying between them. Germline V lookup: CDR1 SGHTA, CDR2 FQGNSA. CDR3 residues: CASSSLVEDTQYF. DNA of the CDR3: TGTGCCAGCAGCTCACTAGTCGAAGATACGCAGTATTTT.

This clone was observed a few times. The CDR3 nucleotides are TGCGCCAGCAGCTTACAGGCCTCTGGGGCCAACGTCCTGACTTTC. Translated: CASSLQASGANVLTF. V is TRBV5-1 and J is TRBJ2-6; perhaps TRBD1 as D (5 bases). The CDR3 loop spans 15 amino acids. Trimming left V 2 bases short and J 0 bases short, with 6 bases between. CDR1 and CDR2 (germline): SGHRS, YFSETQ.

The rearrangement joins TRBV28 to TRBJ2-3, with 12 nucleotides matching TRBD2. The CDR3 runs to 15 residues. V was pared by 7 bases and J by 3 bases, with 5 bases of the junction left unmatched. CDR1 is MDHEN and CDR2 is SYDVKM in the germline V gene. Written as DNA, the CDR3 is TGTGCCAGCATTCTAGCGGGGGGGCCGACAGATACGCAGTATTTT. Amino acids: CASILAGGPTDTQYF.

This clone was recorded a few times. V and J are TRBV4-3 and TRBJ1-4; 10 bases are shared with TRBD1. The ends lost 1 base at V and 10 bases at J; junction bases unmatched: 12. The CDR3 runs to 17 residues. Germline lookup yields CDR1 LGHNA and CDR2 YSLEER. For the CDR3, the DNA is TGCGCCAGCAGCCAAGGGGGGATTGGACAGGGGGAAGCAAAACTGTTTTTT. Translated, it gives CASSQGGIGQGEAKLFF.

The chain is built from TRBV4-1 and TRBJ2-2; D possibly corresponds to TRBD2 (6 bases). In germline, CDR1 is MGHRA, CDR2 YSYEKL. The length of the CDR3 is 15 residues. V was clipped by 1 base and J by 5 bases, with 11 bases between them. This CDR3 reads CASSQVVGLTGELFF. The CDR3 DNA reads TGCGCCAGCAGCCAAGTCGTGGGACTTACCGGGGAGCTGTTTTTT.

In its sample, this clone was seen a few times. V gene TRBV5-1 combines with J gene TRBJ1-3; 10 nucleotides align to TRBD1. Trimming removed 4 bases from V and 8 bases from J; junction bases left unmatched: 6. Germline V gene lookup returns CDR1 SGHRS and CDR2 YFSETQ. CDR3 length: 14 residues. The CDR3 bases are TGCGCCAGCAGCCGGGGGACAGGGGAATACACCATATATTTT. Translation: CASSRGTGEYTIYF.

V gene TRBV6-1 combines with J gene TRBJ1-5; D might be TRBD1 (5 bases). V was cut by 1 base and J by 1 base, with 11 bases left in between. The CDR3 is made up of 16 amino acids. The germline V gene encodes CDR1 MNHNS and CDR2 SASEGT. CDR3 nucleotides: TGTGCCAGCAGTGAAGATAGACAGTGGAGCAATCAGCCCCAGCATTTT. Its protein is CASSEDRQWSNQPQHF.

CDR3 bases: TGTGCCACCAGCAGGACAGGAGATCAGCCCCAGCATTTT. The encoded protein is CATSRTGDQPQHF. The chain carries TRBV15 and TRBJ1-5; tentatively, D is TRBD1 (6 bases). The CDR3 runs 13 residues. Trimming took 3 bases from V and 5 from J, leaving 8 bases between them. Germline CDR1 LNHNV, CDR2 YYDKDF (reference sequence).

Of note for this clone: At the DNA level, this CDR3 is encoded by other sequences in the same sample as well. The chain is built from TRBV6-5 and TRBJ1-1, with D maybe TRBD1 (6 bases). Deletions cut 5 bases from V and 1 base from J, with 8 bases between. CDR1 and CDR2 from the germline V gene are MNHEY and SVGAGI. The CDR3 is 13 residues long. CDR3 nucleotide sequence: TGTGCCAGCAGTACGACAGGGAACACTGAAGCTTTCTTT. Protein: CASSTTGNTEAFF.

The gene calls are TRBV7-2 and TRBJ1-4, with TRBD1 matching over 7 bases. CDR1 and CDR2 (germline): SGHTA, FQGNSA. J was trimmed by 0 bases and V by 5 bases; bases with no gene match: 6. CDR3 length: 16 amino acids. The CDR3 sequence is CASSLGTVATNEKLFF. CDR3 DNA sequence: TGTGCCAGCAGCCTCGGGACAGTAGCAACTAATGAAAAACTGTTTTTT.

This clone came up a few times. The rearrangement links TRBV7-2 to TRBJ2-7, with TRBD1 identical over 9 bases. Germline V CDR1 and CDR2: SGHTA, FQGNSA. Losses at the gene ends were 3 bases for V and 7 bases for J; bases not matched to a gene: 4. The CDR3 spans 13 residues. CDR3 nucleotides: TGTGCCAGCAGCTTGGGGACAGGGTGGGAGCAGTACTTC. Translation gives CASSLGTGWEQYF.

The genes are TRBV13 and TRBJ2-1; 8 bases line up with TRBD1. This CDR3 region has 14 residues. The germline V gene has CDR1 PRHDT and CDR2 FYEKMQ (reference sequence). The V and J ends lost 8 bases and 6 bases, in that order; junction bases with no gene match: 9. This chain's CDR3 is CASRGQVLSNEQFF. CDR3 sequence (DNA): TGTGCCAGCCGGGGACAGGTCCTTTCCAATGAGCAGTTCTTC. The full variable domain, with the rest looked up from reference TRBV13 and TRBJ2-1, is AAGVIQSPRHLIKEKRETATLKCYPIPRHDTVYWYQQGPGQDPQFLISFYEKMQSDKGSIPDRFSAQQFSDYHSELNMSSLELGDSALYFCASRGQVLSNEQFFGPGTRLTVL.

V usage is TRBV5-4 and J usage is TRBJ1-2; 9 bases match TRBD1. V shed 3 bases, J shed 8 bases, and the junction held 5 bases outside the gene matches. Germline V gives CDR1 SGHNT, CDR2 YYREEE (reference sequence). This CDR3 comprises 13 residues. The CDR3: CASSSTGGGGYTF. Written as DNA, the CDR3 is TGTGCCAGCAGCTCAACAGGGGGCGGAGGCTACACCTTC.

The sample holds one count of this clone. The rearrangement uses TRBV19 and TRBJ2-6; the match to TRBD1 covers 8 bases. Trimming removed 8 bases from V and 0 bases from J; junction bases left unmatched: 6. Germline V gene data show CDR1 as LNHDA and CDR2 as SQIVND (reference sequence). This CDR3 spans 16 amino acids. CDR3 amino acids: CASLGQENSGANVLTF. In DNA form, the CDR3 reads TGTGCCAGTCTGGGACAGGAGAACTCTGGGGCCAACGTCCTGACTTTC.

The count of this clone is one. V gene TRBV19 combines with J gene TRBJ2-5; 7 nucleotides match TRBD2. CDR1 is LNHDA, CDR2 SQIVND, per germline (reference sequence). The CDR3 loop spans 14 amino acids. The junction had 4 bases not matched to a gene; V was cut back by 1 base and J by 5 bases. The CDR3 DNA sequence: TGTGCCAGTAGTATAGGCGGGGGATCGGAGACCCAGTACTTC. This sequence encodes CASSIGGGSETQYF. Full variable domain (outside the CDR3, taken from reference TRBV19 and TRBJ2-5): DGGITQSPKYLFRKEGQNVTLSCEQNLNHDAMYWYRQDPGQGLRLIYYSQIVNDFQKGDIAEGYSVSREKKESFPLTVTSAQKNPTAFYLCASSIGGGSETQYFGPGTRLLVL.

The chain employs TRBV19 and TRBJ1-2; TRBD1 aligns across 8 bases. The CDR3 has 14 amino acids. Germline V gene sequence: CDR1 LNHDA, CDR2 SQIVND (reference sequence). Trimming took 8 bases from V and 2 from J; bases not matched to a gene: 7. This chain's CDR3 is CASRPDRANYGYTF. For the CDR3, the DNA is TGTGCCAGTCGACCGGACAGGGCCAACTATGGCTACACCTTC.

On this clone: The conserved closing phenylalanine or tryptophan is absent in this CDR3, likely reflecting a read error. No DNA is shown, since the ends of the CDR3 on it are uncertain; the CDR3 is the one TCRdb lists. The genes are TRBV9 and TRBJ2-7; the tabulated D call, TRBD1, remains unverified against the DNA. Termini included, the CDR3 measures 10 amino acids. Germline V gene sequence: CDR1 SGDLS, CDR2 YYNGEE. The CDR3 loop is CASSVVRVRG.

This CDR3 reads CASSYGWGVNQPQHF. CDR3 nucleotides: TGTGCCAGCAGTTATGGGTGGGGGGTAAATCAGCCCCAGCATTTT. This sequence joins TRBV6-6 and TRBJ1-5; weak D call: TRBD1 (5 bases). This CDR3 is built from 15 residues. Trimming removed 3 bases at V and 4 bases at J, with 13 bases between. From germline, CDR1 is MNHNY and CDR2 SVGAGI (reference sequence).

This clone appeared a single time. The J gene is TRBJ2-7, the V gene TRBV5-1, with 8 bases lining up with TRBD2. Germline V gene data show CDR1 as SGHRS and CDR2 as YFSETQ. V shed 1 base, J shed 4 bases, and the junction held 4 bases outside the gene matches. The CDR3 spans 14 residues. CDR3 DNA sequence: TGCGCCAGCAGCTTGACCGGGGGGGGGTACGAGCAGTACTTC. Amino acid sequence: CASSLTGGGYEQYF.

The V call is TRBV2, the J call TRBJ2-5; 8 bases are a match to TRBD1. The germline CDR1 and CDR2 sequences are SNHLY and FYNNEI. The V and J ends lost 4 bases and 2 bases, in that order; junction bases with no gene match: 3. The CDR3 consists of 14 residues. The CDR3 nucleotides read TGTGCCAGCAGTGCACAGGGGGGACAAGAGACCCAGTACTTC. Its translation is CASSAQGGQETQYF.

The chain recombines TRBV9 with TRBJ1-6; D is ambiguous. The CDR3 is 15 amino acids. Looked up from germline, CDR1 is SGDLS and CDR2 is YYNGEE. Trimming left V 0 bases short and J 5 bases short, with 9 bases between. The CDR3 coding sequence is TGTGCCAGCAGCGTAGTGGGCCAAGATAATTCACCCCTCCACTTT. Translated: CASSVVGQDNSPLHF. The full variable domain, rest sourced from reference TRBV9 and TRBJ1-6, is DSGVTQTPKHLITATGQRVTLRCSPRSGDLSVYWYQQSLDQGLQFLIQYYNGEERAKGNILERFSAQQFPDLHSELNLSSLELGDSALYFCASSVVGQDNSPLHFGNGTRLTVT.

The rearrangement links TRBV5-1 to TRBJ2-1, with TRBD1 matching 9 bases. There are 17 residues in the CDR3. The germline gives CDR1 SGHRS, CDR2 YFSETQ. J was trimmed by 7 bases and V by 0 bases; bases with no gene match: 11. CDR3 sequence: CASSLANPGQGGNEQFF. The CDR3 DNA reads TGCGCCAGCAGCTTGGCCAATCCGGGACAGGGAGGGAATGAGCAGTTCTTC.

The rearrangement uses TRBV18 and TRBJ1-6; D is uncertain. This CDR3 is 15 amino acids long. Trimming stripped 2 bases from V and 2 bases from J, with 7 bases between. Germline assignment: CDR1 KGHSH and CDR2 LQKENI. CDR3 loop: CASSPNRTYNSPLHF. CDR3 nucleotide sequence: TGTGCCAGCTCACCAAACAGAACCTATAATTCACCCCTCCACTTT.